This T cell receptor beta chain comes out of a study of tumor-infiltrating lymphocytes in primary liver carcinoma. Germline DNA was also extracted, with blood RNA taken from unsorted whole blood. Before surgery, four milliliters of EDTA blood were taken. Synthesis of TCR beta cDNA was carried out from approximately 0.55 ug total RNA with a constant-region primer. Three nested multiplex PCR rounds, a slightly modified ARM-PCR method, built the TCR beta libraries. TRBV1-TRBV30 forward primers and a C-beta reverse primer were used in the first two PCR rounds, which each ran for about 10 cycles. MiXCR, run by TCRdb on the multiplex PCR reads, gives a single entry per CDR3 protein. The sample shows approximately 330,000 distinct CDR3 sequences, almost 65% of them seen only once. Whole-study findings and limits: Tumors had a significantly higher top-250-clone fraction than blood (p = 0.039).

With 4 bases clipped from V and 7 bases from J, the junction kept 6 bases outside the gene matches. Germline assignment: CDR1 SGHNT and CDR2 YYREEE (reference sequence). There are 15 residues in the CDR3. On this clonotype itself: Antigen specificity is unknown. A read error may explain this, as a much larger clone is one base away.

The receptor comes from a man aged 35 to 55 with primary liver carcinoma and hepatitis B virus infection. The source material was peripheral blood. The rearrangement uses TRBV5-4 and TRBJ2-1, with 12 bases identical to TRBD2. The CDR3 is CASSLMGLAGNEQFF. DNA of the CDR3: TGTGCCAGCAGCCTTATGGGACTAGCGGGTAATGAGCAGTTCTTC. The variable domain in full, with the rest retrieved from reference TRBV5-4 and TRBJ2-1, is ETGVTQSPTHLIKTRGQQVTLRCSSQSGHNTVSWYQQALGQGPQFIFQYYREEENGRGNFPPRFSGLQFPNYSSELNVNALELDDSALYLCASSLMGLAGNEQFFGPGTRLTVL.